This TCR beta chain was sequenced in a study of T cells in localized non-small cell lung cancer (dated by TCRdb to 2018 to 2020). About the investigation overall: The study examined T cell repertoires in a few hundred patients with early-stage NSCLC and compared tumors with uninvolved tumor-adjacent lungs. The cohort comprised approximately 240 treatment-naïve NSCLC patients with resected, localized lung tumors. The mean age of the NSCLC patients was approximately 71 years, with approximately 130 men and around 100 women.

At diagnosis, peripheral blood, uninvolved tumor-adjacent lung and tumor were collected and were preserved as a mix of fresh-frozen and FFPE material. Blood samples were analyzed as peripheral blood mononuclear cells for TCR repertoire profiling. The investigation overall reported the following: Multi-region tumor sequencing was not performed, so intratumor heterogeneity could not be excluded. Because the study design was exploratory, TCR variables were selected using unadjusted p-values without false-discovery rate correction. Higher blood T cell density associated with longer overall survival, while higher adjacent-lung clonality associated with shorter survival. Uninvolved tumor-adjacent lung showed the highest T cell clonality, higher than tumor, which suggests more focused antigenic responses in the adjacent lung. A median of approximately 62 of the top 100 tumor clones turned up in the paired uninvolved adjacent lung, and some 28 of those clones also ranked among the top 100 of that same adjacent lung.

The immunoSEQ Assay was used to sequence TCR beta CDR3 regions from DNA. The authors processed their data as follows. To compute T cell density, TCR beta template counts were normalized to usable DNA, which was estimated by amplifying housekeeping genes. The preseqR package was used to estimate richness by extrapolating to 400,000 templates for PBMC samples and to 120,000 templates for tissue samples. Clonality was defined as one minus Pielou's evenness. Tissue-enriched TCRs were identified through differential abundance testing performed on productive amino-acid clonotypes, with a minimum total count of 5 and an alpha of 0.1. The Jaccard Index and the Morisita Overlap Index were used to measure repertoire overlap between compartments. GLIPH clustered TCR beta CDR3s with public tetramer-defined viral CDR3s; viral motifs required at least three viral sequences plus V-gene enrichment. The table was pulled from immuneACCESS by TCRdb, which kept in-frame rearrangements only. Such tables lose some clones; where checked, under half of the loss comes from unresolved V genes, and the rest has no known cause. D and trimming were read from the DNA, whereas the V and J calls and clone size are those reported in that table. The sample records 26,000 or so clones, over 80% of which are singletons. The leading ten clones occupy roughly 7% of the sample.

Concerning this clone itself: What antigen it recognizes has not been identified. The record has no base qualities; no much larger clone is one base away.

CDR1 and CDR2, per the germline V gene, are SQVTM and ANQGSEA. The CDR3 contains 13 residues, cysteine and phenylalanine counted. The sequence is cut down to CDR3 DNA, 39 bases in frame from base 1. After removal of 6 bases from V and 9 bases from J, the junction retains 4 bases not matched to a gene. The clonotype comes from a male donor older than 55 with stage I lung adenocarcinoma. This specimen consisted of peripheral blood, obtained before any cancer treatment. The chain joins TRBV29-1 to TRBJ1-6, with TRBD1 identical over 11 junction bases. The CDR3 amino acid sequence is: CSVAGTGGSPLHF. The DNA sequence is given as TGCAGCGTCGCTGGGACAGGGGGTTCACCCCTCCACTTT.